Listed below are T cell receptor beta chains from one sample, sequenced in a study of human T cells and chemical hapten exposure. One entry per CDR3 protein, called by TCRdb with MiXCR from the RACE reads. Counted here are about 47,000 distinct CDR3 sequences, about 4% occurring once; the ten biggest clones make up around 5.7%. The specimen was whole blood. The receptors shown here come from a human donor in good health. Some clones in this sample may be carry-over from other donors' samples. CDR3s include the opening cysteine and the closing phenylalanine or tryptophan. D genes are given only for firm matches. Some rows mark clone size as missing; the rest say once, few, many or name a class of expanded clone.

j_call,clone_size,d_call,v_call,cdr3_nt,cdr3_aa
TRBJ1-6,-,TRBD1,TRBV30,TGTGCCTGGTCCCGGGACAGGGGATCACCCCTCCACTTT,CAWSRDRGSPLHF
TRBJ2-7,many,-,TRBV20-1,TGCAGTGCTAGTCTCTCCCGGGCCTCCTACGAGCAGTACTTC,CSASLSRASYEQYF
TRBJ1-3,many,-,TRBV6-5,TGTGCCAGCAGCTTGGACCGTTCCTCTGGAAACACCATATATTTT,CASSLDRSSGNTIYF
TRBJ1-1,few,-,TRBV11-3,TGTGCCAGCAGCCAACAAGACAGGCGCCGGAACACTGAAGCTTTCTTT,CASSQQDRRRNTEAFF
TRBJ2-4,many,-,TRBV6-2/TRBV6-3,TGTGCCAGCAGCCGTGGACTTGCTCTGGCCAAAAACATTCAGTACTTC,CASSRGLALAKNIQYF
TRBJ2-5,many,TRBD2,TRBV5-4,TGTGCCAGCAGCTTGCCCGGGACTAGCGGCGAGACCCAGTACTTC,CASSLPGTSGETQYF
TRBJ2-7,many,-,TRBV5-6,TGTGCCAGCAGCTTGGGACCCCCAAACTCCTACGAGCAGTACTTC,CASSLGPPNSYEQYF
TRBJ1-4,many,-,TRBV11-2,TGTGCCAGCAGCCCAGATATCGTCCCCCTATTCCAGTTTAATGAAAAACTGTTTTTT,CASSPDIVPLFQFNEKLFF
TRBJ2-1,many,-,TRBV13,TGTGCCAGCAGCCCGAAGTGGGATACCAAAACCGTTGAGCAGTTCTTC,CASSPKWDTKTVEQFF
TRBJ2-1,many,-,TRBV11-2,TGTGCCAGCAGATATAGGGGTGAGCAGTTCTTC,CASRYRGEQFF
TRBJ2-5,-,-,TRBV12-3/TRBV12-4,TGTGCCACCCCCGGAGCTACCCGTGCTGAGACCCAGTACTTC,CATPGATRAETQYF
TRBJ2-7,few,TRBD1,TRBV29-1,TGCAGCGTCAGGACAGGGATCTCCTACGAGCAGTACTTC,CSVRTGISYEQYF
TRBJ2-6,many,-,TRBV4-1,TGCGCCAGCAGCCTTCCGACAGTCTCTGGGGCCAACGTCCTGACTTTC,CASSLPTVSGANVLTF
TRBJ2-5,many,-,TRBV2,TGTGCCAGCAGTGAAACAGGCGGGACTGAGACCCAGTACTTC,CASSETGGTETQYF